One sample yielded the 24 T cell receptor beta chains listed below, sequenced in a study of vaccination and CD4 T cells after COVID-19. These receptors lack a known antigen. Treatment in this sample: approximately nine-day PBMC culture with coronavirus spike peptide pools or control peptides (ViraFEST assay). The Oncomine TCR Beta short-read assay was applied to DNA of cultured CD4+ T cells. TCRdb ran MiXCR on the PCR reads and lists one entry per CDR3 protein. The table shows under 15,000 distinct CDR3 sequences, with about three fifths occurring only once. Sample: CD4+ T cells from blood, cultured in vitro. Receptors were obtained from a human donor who had recovered from COVID-19.

The gene calls are TRBV20-1 and TRBJ1-6; maybe TRBD1 (5 bases). From germline, CDR1 is DFQATT and CDR2 SNEGSKA (reference sequence). The CDR3 has 19 residues. Trimming pared 4 bases from V and 10 bases from J, leaving 32 bases between. The CDR3 sequence: CSAIRDRAGRGWNPSPLHF. CDR3 DNA: TGCAGTGCTATCCGGGACCGGGCCGGGCGGGGATGGAACCCCTCACCCCTCCACTTT.

The chain is built from TRBV6-1 and TRBJ2-3; 7 positions agree with TRBD2. The CDR3 is 16 residues long. Germline V lookup: CDR1 MNHNS, CDR2 SASEGT. V shed 8 bases, J shed 1 base, and the junction held 12 bases outside the gene matches. CDR3 amino acids: CASSVSAGVGTDTQYF. CDR3 nucleotide sequence: TGTGCCAGCTCGGTGTCGGCGGGAGTAGGCACAGATACGCAGTATTTT.

The chain employs TRBV6-5 and TRBJ2-1; the D is unclear. The V end was cut by 4 bases, the J end by 2 bases, with 6 bases between. In germline, CDR1 is MNHEY, CDR2 SVGAGI. This CDR3 is 13 amino acids long. CDR3 loop: CASSLAAYNEQFF. In DNA form, the CDR3 reads TGTGCCAGCAGTTTGGCAGCCTACAATGAGCAGTTCTTC.

The chain recombines TRBV7-9 with TRBJ1-4; TRBD1 is a possible D gene (5 bases). The CDR3 has 11 amino acids. Trimming shortened V by 4 bases and J by 8 bases, and 5 bases separated the two germline ends. Germline values: CDR1 SEHNR, CDR2 FQNEAQ (reference sequence). The CDR3 sequence: CASSWGEKLFF. The CDR3 nucleotides are TGTGCCAGCAGCTGGGGGGAAAAACTGTTTTTT.

The V call is TRBV7-9, the J call TRBJ1-1; D is unclear. With 5 bases removed from V and 1 base from J, the gap between germline ends came to 17 bases. This CDR3 has 16 residues. Germline V gene lookup returns CDR1 SEHNR and CDR2 FQNEAQ (reference sequence). The CDR3 DNA reads TGTGCCAGCAGCCCTATGACGCGAGGGAGGAACACTGAAGCTTTCTTT. This translates into CASSPMTRGRNTEAFF.

This chain uses TRBV5-6 with TRBJ2-1; 9 bases are shared with TRBD1. This CDR3 is 15 amino acids long. Germline loops: CDR1 SGHDT, CDR2 YYEEEE. V trimming: 4 bases; J trimming: 8 bases; junction bases outside the gene matches: 10. The CDR3 spells CASSVGTGLIYEQFF. CDR3 in DNA: TGTGCCAGCAGCGTTGGGACAGGGTTAATCTATGAGCAGTTCTTC.

The V gene is TRBV20-1, the J gene TRBJ2-2; 11 positions match TRBD2. After removal of 3 bases from V and 1 base from J, the junction contained 16 bases not matched to a gene. Looked up from germline, CDR1 is DFQATT and CDR2 is SNEGSKA (reference sequence). The CDR3 totals 20 residues. The CDR3 nucleotides are TGCAGTGCTAGGACTCCCATAGGGGGGCTAGCGGGAGGGAACACCGGGGAGCTGTTTTTT. Amino acids: CSARTPIGGLAGGNTGELFF.

The sample holds a few counts of this clonotype. The chain joins TRBV20-1 to TRBJ1-3; D uncertain. Trimming stripped 5 bases from V and 4 bases from J, with 18 bases between. This CDR3 has 15 amino acids. Germline loops: CDR1 DFQATT, CDR2 SNEGSKA (reference sequence). The CDR3 DNA is TGCAGTGCTCCCTTAGCGGGGTTAGGCGGAAACACCATATATTTT. It encodes CSAPLAGLGGNTIYF.

This clonotype is termed medium-sized. The V gene is TRBV20-1, the J gene TRBJ1-5, with 8 bases aligning to TRBD1. The length of the CDR3 is 15 residues. With 5 bases clipped from V and 7 bases from J, the junction kept 13 bases outside the gene matches. Germline assignment: CDR1 DFQATT and CDR2 SNEGSKA (reference sequence). The CDR3 DNA reads TGCAGTGCTTTAACTCAGGGGGCTGGTGGACAGCCCCAGCATTTT. It codes for CSALTQGAGGQPQHF.

This clonotype was seen only a few times. This chain links TRBV7-2 with TRBJ2-3; 10 nucleotides line up with TRBD2. The CDR3 contains 16 residues. Germline CDR1 SGHTA, CDR2 FQGNSA. J was trimmed by 2 bases and V by 5 bases; bases with no gene match: 7. The chain's CDR3 is CASSVGTSVHTDTQYF. CDR3 nucleotides: TGTGCCAGCAGCGTAGGGACTAGCGTACACACAGATACGCAGTATTTT.

The chain combines TRBV7-2 with TRBJ2-3; TRBD2 matches at 7 bases. The CDR3 length is 15 residues. The V gene's germline CDR1 is SGHTA and CDR2 FQGNSA. The J segment lost 5 bases and the V segment lost 1 base, leaving 6 bases of the junction unmatched. The CDR3: CASSLDRTSIDTQYF. In DNA form, the CDR3 reads TGTGCCAGCAGCTTAGATAGGACTAGTATAGATACGCAGTATTTT.

V and J are TRBV30 and TRBJ2-7; TRBD2 agrees at 7 bases. This CDR3 spans 12 amino acids. The germline V gene has CDR1 GTSNPN and CDR2 SVGIG (reference sequence). V shed 5 bases, J shed 2 bases, and the junction held 3 bases outside the gene matches. The CDR3 is CAWGTNPYEQYF. The CDR3 nucleotides read TGTGCCTGGGGGACTAACCCCTACGAGCAGTACTTC.

This clonotype was observed a few times. This chain connects TRBV27 to TRBJ1-5; TRBD1 is a possible D gene (6 bases). The CDR3 is made up of 14 amino acids. V lost 5 bases and J 7 bases, leaving 15 bases between the germline ends. CDR1 is MNHEY, CDR2 SMNVEV, per germline (reference sequence). CDR3 in amino acids: CASSGPGQGQPQHF. The CDR3 bases are TGTGCCAGCAGTGGTCCGGGACAAGGGCAGCCCCAGCATTTT.

This chain joins TRBV20-1 and TRBJ2-1; 10 bases map to TRBD2. The germline V gene has CDR1 DFQATT and CDR2 SNEGSKA (reference sequence). This CDR3 is 14 amino acids long. V shed 4 bases, J shed 9 bases, and the junction held 9 bases outside the gene matches. The CDR3: CSATPSGSMVEQFF. The CDR3 coding sequence is TGCAGTGCTACCCCTAGCGGGAGTATGGTTGAGCAGTTCTTC.

The chain links TRBV6-1 to TRBJ1-5; possibly TRBD1 for D (6 bases). Trimming shortened V by 0 bases and J by 3 bases, and 12 bases separated the two germline ends. This CDR3 region has 16 residues. Per germline, CDR1 MNHNS and CDR2 SASEGT. CDR3 nucleotides: TGTGCCAGCAGTGAAGCCGGGCAGGGGTCCAATCAGCCCCAGCATTTT. It translates to CASSEAGQGSNQPQHF.

This sequence joins TRBV2 and TRBJ2-2; TRBD1 matches at 8 bases. The CDR3 extends over 14 amino acids. Germline lookup yields CDR1 SNHLY and CDR2 FYNNEI. V lost 7 bases and J lost 7; bases outside the gene matches: 8. For the CDR3, the DNA is TGTGCCAGCATTAACAGGGGGTCGGGCGGGGAGCTGTTTTTT. Residues: CASINRGSGGELFF.

This clonotype has more than one count but fewer than ten. This chain connects TRBV18 to TRBJ2-2; the match to TRBD1 covers 7 bases. CDR3 length: 16 amino acids. The V and J ends lost 2 bases and 1 base, in that order; junction bases with no gene match: 4. Germline-derived CDR1 and CDR2 are KGHSH and LQKENI. The CDR3 DNA reads as TGTGCCAGCTCACCATGGGGACAGAAGAACACCGGGGAGCTGTTTTTT. Translation: CASSPWGQKNTGELFF.

The J gene is TRBJ2-2, the V gene TRBV20-1; 13 nucleotides match TRBD2. The CDR3 runs 16 residues. V dropped 0 bases and J dropped 6; count of bases not matched to a gene: 4. In germline, CDR1 is DFQATT, CDR2 SNEGSKA (reference sequence). For the CDR3, the DNA is TGCAGTGCTAGAGACACTAGCGGGAGGGCCCCCGGGGAGCTGTTTTTT. Encoded protein: CSARDTSGRAPGELFF.

The V and J genes are TRBV6-1 and TRBJ1-5, with D possibly being TRBD1 (6 bases). The CDR3 sequence is 16 residues long. Trimming stripped 4 bases from V and 3 bases from J, with 16 bases between. Germline V gene sequence: CDR1 MNHNS, CDR2 SASEGT. This chain's CDR3 is CASSGETGLYNQPQHF. The DNA for the CDR3 is TGTGCCAGCAGTGGAGAAACAGGGTTATACAATCAGCCCCAGCATTTT.

This clonotype was detected only a few times. The chain carries TRBV15 and TRBJ1-2; D uncertain. CDR1 is LNHNV and CDR2 is YYDKDF in the germline V gene (reference sequence). There are 15 residues in the CDR3. Trimming stripped 1 base from V and 7 bases from J, with 16 bases between. The CDR3 coding sequence is TGTGCCACCAGCAGAGGGTTATTAGGGTCGAGTGGCTACACCTTC. It codes for CATSRGLLGSSGYTF. Drawing the rest from reference TRBV15 and TRBJ1-2, the complete variable domain is DAMVIQNPRYQVTQFGKPVTLSCSQTLNHNVMYWYQQKSSQAPKLLFHYYDKDFNNEADTPDNFQSRRPNTSFCFLDIRSPGLGDTAMYLCATSRGLLGSSGYTFGSGTRLTVV.

The genes are TRBV12-3 or TRBV12-4 and TRBJ2-7; 8 nucleotides align to TRBD2. The CDR3 has 12 amino acids. V lost 4 bases to trimming and J lost 7 bases; unmatched junction nucleotides: 3. The CDR3, as DNA: TGTGCCAGCAGTTCAATAGCGGGAGAGCAGTACTTC. As protein: CASSSIAGEQYF.

This clonotype appeared a single time. V gene TRBV7-2 combines with J gene TRBJ1-2; D gene unclear. Germline loops: CDR1 SGHTA, CDR2 FQGNSA. Deletions cut 1 base from V and 4 bases from J, with 13 bases between. The CDR3 is 15 amino acids. CDR3 sequence reads: CASSLVLPESYGYTF. CDR3 bases: TGTGCCAGCAGCTTAGTCCTACCAGAATCCTATGGCTACACCTTC.

The V gene is TRBV10-3, the J gene TRBJ1-1; D is unresolved. Trimming left V 1 base short and J 3 bases short, with 12 bases between. The CDR3 length is 15 residues. Germline V gene lookup returns CDR1 ENHRY and CDR2 SYGVKD. The CDR3 spells CAISEWNGRDTEAFF. The DNA of the CDR3 is TGTGCCATCAGTGAGTGGAACGGGAGGGACACTGAAGCTTTCTTT.

The CDR3 DNA is TGCGCCAGCAGCCAATTAGACAGGGCCAGCACAGATACGCAGTATTTT. Protein: CASSQLDRASTDTQYF. This chain connects TRBV4-3 to TRBJ2-3; 7 bases fit TRBD1. With V trimmed by 2 bases and J by 0 bases, 5 bases remained unmatched. CDR3 length: 16 residues. In germline, CDR1 is LGHNA, CDR2 YSLEER.